This T cell receptor beta chain was identified in a study of shared clonotypes between healthy human individuals. The V segment lost 0 bases and the J segment 7 bases; nucleotides outside the gene matches: 2. The CDR3 runs 13 residues. In germline, CDR1 is SGHTA, CDR2 FQGTGA. Repertoires were generated with immunoSEQ multiplex PCR, while TCRdb's copy carries only in-frame clones and drops some. The data show around 2.5 million clones, with 80% to 95% seen just once and approximately 0.37% held by the top ten. The sequencing sample was made of naive CD4+ T cells from PBMCs. Subset of the sample: CD45RA+ positively selected. This sequence joins TRBV7-3 and TRBJ1-1, with TRBD1 matching over 7 bases. This TCR was recovered from a young man in good health. Some clones in this sample may be carry-over from other donors' samples. The CDR3, as DNA: TGTGCCAGCAGCTTAACCCGGGACAGTGAAGCTTTCTTT. As protein: CASSLTRDSEAFF.